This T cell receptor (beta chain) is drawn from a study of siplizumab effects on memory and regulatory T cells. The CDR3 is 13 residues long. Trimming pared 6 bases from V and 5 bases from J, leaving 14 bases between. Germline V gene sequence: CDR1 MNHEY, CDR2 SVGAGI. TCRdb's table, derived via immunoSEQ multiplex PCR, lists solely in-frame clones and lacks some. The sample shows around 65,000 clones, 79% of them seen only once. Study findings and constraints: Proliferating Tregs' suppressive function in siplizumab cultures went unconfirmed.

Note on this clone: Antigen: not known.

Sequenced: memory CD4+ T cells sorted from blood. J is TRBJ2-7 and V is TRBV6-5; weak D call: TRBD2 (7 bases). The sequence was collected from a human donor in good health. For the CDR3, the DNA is TGTGCCAGCAGAGACTCCGGGGGGCACGAGCAGTACTTC. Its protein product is CASRDSGGHEQYF.